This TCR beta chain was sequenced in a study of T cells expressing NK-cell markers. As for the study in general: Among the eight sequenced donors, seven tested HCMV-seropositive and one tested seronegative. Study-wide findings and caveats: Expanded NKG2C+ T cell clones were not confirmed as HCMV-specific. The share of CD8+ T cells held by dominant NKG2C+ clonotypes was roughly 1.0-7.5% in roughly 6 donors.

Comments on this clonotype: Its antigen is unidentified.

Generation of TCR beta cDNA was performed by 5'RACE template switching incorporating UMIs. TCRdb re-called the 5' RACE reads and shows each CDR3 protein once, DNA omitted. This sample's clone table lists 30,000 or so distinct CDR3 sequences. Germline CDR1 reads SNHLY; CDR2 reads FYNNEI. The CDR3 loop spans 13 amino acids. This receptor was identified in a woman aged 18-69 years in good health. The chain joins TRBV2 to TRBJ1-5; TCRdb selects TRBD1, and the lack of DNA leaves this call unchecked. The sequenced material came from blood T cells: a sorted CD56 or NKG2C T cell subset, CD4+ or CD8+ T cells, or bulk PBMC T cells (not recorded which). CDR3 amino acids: CASRTWGYQPQHF.